The next 28 T cell receptor beta chains were all read from a single sample in a study of blood T cell repertoires in COVID-19. The protocol was immunoSEQ multiplex PCR, while the TCRdb copy is restricted to in-frame clones and leaves out a portion. Of 150,000 to 250,000 clones listed, approximately 80% are singletons. Sequenced input: PBMCs or T cells enriched from blood (not recorded which). The receptors originated from a man in his forties or fifties who had recovered from COVID-19.

The rearrangement uses TRBV6-5 and TRBJ2-3; D gene unclear. This CDR3 is 11 amino acids long. The V gene lost 6 bases and the J gene lost 4 bases, with 5 bases spanning the gap. Germline CDR1 MNHEY, CDR2 SVGAGI. The CDR3, as DNA: TGTGCCAGCAGAGAGGCAGATACGCAGTATTTT. Translated: CASREADTQYF.

The V call is TRBV28, the J call TRBJ1-2, with TRBD1 matching over 9 bases. Trimming took 6 bases from V and 11 from J; bases not matched to a gene: 7. The length of the CDR3 is 12 residues. Looked up from germline, CDR1 is MDHEN and CDR2 is SYDVKM. CDR3 sequence reads: CASSVGTGWYTF. CDR3 bases: TGTGCCAGCAGCGTGGGGACAGGGTGGTACACCTTC.

V usage is TRBV27 and J usage is TRBJ2-3; TRBD2 aligns across 9 bases. Germline-derived CDR1 and CDR2 are MNHEY and SMNVEV (reference sequence). J was trimmed by 1 base and V by 7 bases; bases with no gene match: 9. CDR3 size: 16 residues. CDR3 region: CASTSYIAGGTDTQYF. Written as DNA, the CDR3 is TGTGCCAGCACCTCCTATATAGCGGGAGGCACAGATACGCAGTATTTT.

In its sample, this clone was seen once. This chain connects TRBV12-5 to TRBJ1-5; 7 nucleotides align to TRBD1. CDR1 and CDR2 (germline): LGHNT, FRNRAP. V gave up 6 bases and J gave up 6 bases; unmatched junction bases: 8. The CDR3 contains 14 residues. CDR3 amino acids: CASGPLQGSQPQHF. CDR3 DNA sequence: TGTGCTAGTGGCCCACTACAGGGGAGTCAGCCCCAGCATTTT. Full variable domain (remainder filled in from reference TRBV12-5 and TRBJ1-5): DARVTQTPRHKVTEMGQEVTMRCQPILGHNTVFWYRQTMMQGLELLAYFRNRAPLDDSGMPKDRFSAEMPDATLATLKIQPSEPRDSAVYFCASGPLQGSQPQHFGDGTRLSIL.

The J gene is TRBJ1-1, the V gene TRBV5-4; possibly TRBD1 for D (6 bases). Deletions cut 3 bases from V and 3 bases from J, with 18 bases between. Germline V lookup: CDR1 SGHNT, CDR2 YYREEE (reference sequence). The CDR3 is 16 residues long. The CDR3 here is CASSWGFDRRDTEAFF. The CDR3 bases are TGTGCCAGCAGCTGGGGATTTGACAGGCGGGACACTGAAGCTTTCTTT.

J is TRBJ1-2 and V is TRBV27; maybe TRBD1 (6 bases). Per the germline V gene, CDR1 is MNHEY and CDR2 is SMNVEV (reference sequence). The CDR3 length is 12 residues. The V end was cut by 5 bases, the J end by 8 bases, with 12 bases between. The CDR3 DNA follows: TGTGCCAGCAGTCCCACAGGGATCGGCTACACCTTC. Its protein product is CASSPTGIGYTF.

This chain links TRBV13 with TRBJ2-7, with a weak D call TRBD2 (6 bases). Trimming removed 5 bases at V and 6 bases at J, with 11 bases between. This CDR3 is built from 12 residues. Germline loops: CDR1 PRHDT, CDR2 FYEKMQ (reference sequence). The CDR3 sequence is CASSLMGGEQYF. For the CDR3, the DNA is TGTGCCAGCAGCCTGATGGGGGGCGAGCAGTACTTC.

The CDR3 protein is CASSGTPEGEKLFF. In nucleotides, the CDR3 is TGTGCCAGCAGCGGGACCCCGGAGGGTGAAAAACTGTTTTTT. This chain links TRBV9 with TRBJ1-4; D gene unclear. CDR1 SGDLS and CDR2 YYNGEE come from the germline V gene. The CDR3 is made up of 14 amino acids. Between the trimmed V and J ends, which lost 3 bases and 7 bases, there was a span of 13 bases.

V usage is TRBV6-2 or TRBV6-3 and J usage is TRBJ1-1; D is unresolved. V lost 5 bases, J lost 7 bases, and 11 bases lay in between. The germline gives CDR1 MNHEY, CDR2 SVGEGT. This CDR3 has 12 amino acids. The chain's CDR3 is CASSEPLLEAFF. In DNA, the CDR3 is TGTGCCAGCAGTGAGCCACTCCTTGAAGCTTTCTTT.

The J gene is TRBJ2-3, the V gene TRBV7-2, with a weak D call TRBD1 (6 bases). This CDR3 region has 17 residues. V was clipped by 2 bases and J by 2 bases, with 17 bases between them. Germline CDR1 and CDR2: SGHTA and FQGNSA. CDR3 DNA sequence: TGTGCCAGCAGCTTAAAGGGGGTCGCGGGTAACACAGATACGCAGTATTTT. Protein product: CASSLKGVAGNTDTQYF.

This rearrangement joins TRBV9 to TRBJ2-1; D perhaps matches TRBD2 (5 bases). V lost 0 bases and J lost 2, with 9 bases in between. This CDR3 has 15 residues. Germline V CDR1 and CDR2: SGDLS, YYNGEE. The CDR3 coding sequence is TGTGCCAGCAGCGTAGCGGGGTTAGCCTACAATGAGCAGTTCTTC. This gives the protein CASSVAGLAYNEQFF.

The chain has TRBV5-1 and TRBJ1-2; D is unclear. V was shortened by 4 bases and J by 8 bases, with 24 bases between the two germline ends. Germline V gene lookup returns CDR1 SGHRS and CDR2 YFSETQ. The CDR3 has 16 residues. The CDR3 is CASSRSGSLKIGGYTF. Written as DNA, the CDR3 is TGCGCCAGCAGCCGGAGCGGGTCCTTAAAAATCGGAGGCTACACCTTC.

The rearrangement joins TRBV12-5 to TRBJ1-1; no definite D call. Trimming took off 1 base at V and 3 bases at J, with 9 bases between the two ends. CDR1 LGHNT and CDR2 FRNRAP come from the germline V gene. This CDR3 contains 14 residues. CDR3 nucleotide sequence: TGTGCTAGTGGTTTGGGACTCGGGGACACTGAAGCTTTCTTT. Translation gives CASGLGLGDTEAFF. Using reference TRBV12-5 and TRBJ1-1 for the parts outside the CDR3, the full variable domain is DARVTQTPRHKVTEMGQEVTMRCQPILGHNTVFWYRQTMMQGLELLAYFRNRAPLDDSGMPKDRFSAEMPDATLATLKIQPSEPRDSAVYFCASGLGLGDTEAFFGQGTRLTVV.

In DNA, the CDR3 is TGTGCCAGCAACCGGGCAGGGCGGCGAAACTTGAGTGGCTACACCTTC. Protein sequence: CASNRAGRRNLSGYTF. The rearrangement links TRBV28 to TRBJ1-2; D is perhaps TRBD1 (5 bases). Germline V lookup: CDR1 MDHEN, CDR2 SYDVKM. The germline V and J ends were trimmed by 7 bases and 7 bases, with 25 bases remaining between them. CDR3 length equals 16 residues.

This clone appeared a single time. The J gene is TRBJ2-2, the V gene TRBV6-5; no clear D gene. Trimming removed 2 bases at V and 0 bases at J, with 7 bases between. The CDR3 is 15 amino acids. Looked up from germline, CDR1 is MNHEY and CDR2 is SVGAGI. The CDR3 DNA reads TGTGCCAGCAGTTACGCAGTTACGAACACCGGGGAGCTGTTTTTT. Translating it yields CASSYAVTNTGELFF.

The chain carries TRBV3-1 (or the pseudogene TRBV3-2) and TRBJ1-2; no clear D. Trimming pared 2 bases from V and 1 base from J, leaving 8 bases between. Per the germline V gene, CDR1 is LGHDT and CDR2 is YNNKEL (reference sequence). CDR3 length: 14 amino acids. The CDR3 DNA reads as TGTGCCAGCAGCCAATTCGGCGGTAACTATGGCTACACCTTC. This translates into CASSQFGGNYGYTF.

The CDR3, as DNA: TGTGCCAGCAGCCAAGGGACAGGGGAAGGGACCGGGGAGCTGTTTTTT. Translation gives CASSQGTGEGTGELFF. V gene TRBV4-2 combines with J gene TRBJ2-2, with TRBD1 matching 9 bases. V was clipped by 1 base and J by 5 bases; unmatched bases: 5. CDR1 is LGHNA and CDR2 is YNFKEQ in the germline V gene. The CDR3 totals 16 residues.

This chain links TRBV5-6 with TRBJ2-7; TRBD2 agrees at 7 bases. Germline V lookup: CDR1 SGHDT, CDR2 YYEEEE. Trimming cost V 2 bases and J 2 bases; bases outside gene matches: 7. The CDR3 extends over 15 amino acids. CDR3 bases: TGTGCCAGCAGCTTCGGTCTAGCGGTTCCCTACGAGCAGTACGTC. Translating it yields CASSFGLAVPYEQYV.

The gene calls are TRBV19 and TRBJ1-1; a possible D gene is TRBD1 (5 bases). The V and J ends lost 6 bases and 7 bases respectively, with 12 bases between them. CDR1 is LNHDA, CDR2 SQIVND, per germline (reference sequence). The CDR3 has 12 amino acids. CDR3 residues: CASSPRGGEAFF. The CDR3 DNA reads as TGTGCCAGTAGCCCCCGGGGGGGTGAAGCTTTCTTT.

The rearrangement uses TRBV18 and TRBJ1-1, with a tentative D call TRBD1 (6 bases). Germline V gene lookup returns CDR1 KGHSH and CDR2 LQKENI. The V end lost 4 bases, the J end lost 0 bases, and 15 bases lay between the germline ends. The CDR3 runs 16 residues. Written as DNA, the CDR3 is TGTGCCAGCTCACAGATGTCGGACAGCCTGAACACTGAAGCTTTCTTT. Its translation: CASSQMSDSLNTEAFF.

V usage is TRBV19 and J usage is TRBJ2-4; unclear D gene. Germline V gene data show CDR1 as LNHDA and CDR2 as SQIVND (reference sequence). This CDR3 is 17 amino acids long. V was pared by 3 bases and J by 0 bases, with 15 bases between. The CDR3 DNA sequence: TGTGCCAGTAGTATTTACGCGACACAGCTAGCCAAAAACATTCAGTACTTC. Translation: CASSIYATQLAKNIQYF.

This rearrangement joins TRBV6-5 to TRBJ1-2; 8 bases align to TRBD1. V lost 6 bases to trimming and J lost 4 bases; unmatched junction nucleotides: 4. The germline V gene encodes CDR1 MNHEY and CDR2 SVGAGI. The CDR3 is 13 residues long. CDR3 coding DNA: TGTGCCAGCAGCGAGGACAGGGTCTATGGCTACACCTTC. As protein: CASSEDRVYGYTF.

The chain combines TRBV6-5 with TRBJ1-5; 8 nucleotides align to TRBD1. The CDR3 is 14 residues long. Per germline, CDR1 MNHEY and CDR2 SVGAGI. J gave up 9 bases and V 7 bases, and 11 bases lay outside the gene matches. DNA of the CDR3: TGTGCCAGCACTACCTCAGGGGGCCGGTCGCCCCAGCATTTT. This gives the protein CASTTSGGRSPQHF.

This rearrangement joins TRBV29-1 to TRBJ1-2; no reliable D call. This CDR3 region has 14 residues. V was clipped by 2 bases and J by 4 bases, with 14 bases between them. Germline V gene sequence: CDR1 SQVTM, CDR2 ANQGSEA. This CDR3 reads CSVERIGVGYGYTF. The CDR3 coding sequence is TGCAGCGTTGAACGTATCGGGGTGGGCTATGGCTACACCTTC.

The CDR3 DNA reads as TGTGCCAGCAGCCCCGGAACTTCAGAGGATTCACCCCTCCACTTT. This translates into CASSPGTSEDSPLHF. The chain employs TRBV9 and TRBJ1-6, with D unresolved. This CDR3 comprises 15 residues. Germline lookup yields CDR1 SGDLS and CDR2 YYNGEE. V was pared by 4 bases and J by 8 bases, with 16 bases between.

This clone was seen a few times. The chain recombines TRBV5-6 with TRBJ1-2; D is unresolved. The CDR3 runs to 13 residues. Germline assignment: CDR1 SGHDT and CDR2 YYEEEE. Trimming shortened V by 4 bases and J by 8 bases, and 15 bases separated the two germline ends. CDR3 loop: CASSPIQTEGYTF. CDR3 sequence (DNA): TGTGCCAGCAGCCCAATTCAAACAGAAGGCTACACCTTC.

The chain employs TRBV4-1 and TRBJ2-1, with 11 bases matching TRBD2. The CDR3 consists of 18 residues. The germline gives CDR1 MGHRA, CDR2 YSYEKL. Trimming removed 0 bases from V and 7 bases from J; junction bases left unmatched: 11. CDR3 DNA sequence: TGCGCCAGCAGCCAAGATGGTAGCGGGAGGGCCGTGCGGAATGAGCAGTTCTTC. This encodes CASSQDGSGRAVRNEQFF.

This rearrangement joins TRBV6-5 to TRBJ2-1, with 8 bases fitting TRBD2. This CDR3 contains 15 residues. V trimming: 7 bases; J trimming: 6 bases; junction bases outside the gene matches: 11. Germline V CDR1 and CDR2: MNHEY, SVGAGI. CDR3 in DNA: TGTGCCAGCACCACCGGGACTAGTCCGTCCAATGAGCAGTTCTTC. Residues: CASTTGTSPSNEQFF.